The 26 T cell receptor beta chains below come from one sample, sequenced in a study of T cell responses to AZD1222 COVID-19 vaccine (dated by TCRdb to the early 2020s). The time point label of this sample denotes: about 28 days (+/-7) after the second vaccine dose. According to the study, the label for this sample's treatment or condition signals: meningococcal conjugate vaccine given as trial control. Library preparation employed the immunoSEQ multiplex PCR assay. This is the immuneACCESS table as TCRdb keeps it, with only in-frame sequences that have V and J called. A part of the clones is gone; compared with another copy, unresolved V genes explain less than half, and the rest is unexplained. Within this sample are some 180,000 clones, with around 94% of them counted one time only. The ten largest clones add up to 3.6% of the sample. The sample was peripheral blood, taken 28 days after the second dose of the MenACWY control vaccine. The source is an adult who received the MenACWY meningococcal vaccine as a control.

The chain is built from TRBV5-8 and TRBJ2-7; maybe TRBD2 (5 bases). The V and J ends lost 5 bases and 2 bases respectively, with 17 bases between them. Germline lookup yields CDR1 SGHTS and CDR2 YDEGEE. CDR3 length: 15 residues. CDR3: CASSSRSGLTYEQYF. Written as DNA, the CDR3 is TGTGCCAGCAGTTCTAGGAGCGGACTCACCTACGAGCAGTACTTC.

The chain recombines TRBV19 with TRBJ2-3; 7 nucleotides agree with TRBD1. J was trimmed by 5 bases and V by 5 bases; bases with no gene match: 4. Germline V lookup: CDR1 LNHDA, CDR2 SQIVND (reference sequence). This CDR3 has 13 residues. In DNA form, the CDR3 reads TGTGCCAGTAGTCCAGACAGGGAAGATACGCAGTATTTT. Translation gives CASSPDREDTQYF.

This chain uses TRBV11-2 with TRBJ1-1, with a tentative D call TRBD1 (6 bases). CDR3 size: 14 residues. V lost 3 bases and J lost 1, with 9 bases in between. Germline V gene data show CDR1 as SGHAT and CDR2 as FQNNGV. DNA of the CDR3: TGTGCCAGCAGCTTTACACAGGGGAACACTGAAGCTTTCTTT. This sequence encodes CASSFTQGNTEAFF.

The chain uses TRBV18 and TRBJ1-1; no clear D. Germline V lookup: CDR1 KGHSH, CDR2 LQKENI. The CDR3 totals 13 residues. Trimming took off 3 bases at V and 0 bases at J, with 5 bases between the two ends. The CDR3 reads CASSPGMNTEAFF. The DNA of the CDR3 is TGTGCCAGCTCACCCGGTATGAACACTGAAGCTTTCTTT.

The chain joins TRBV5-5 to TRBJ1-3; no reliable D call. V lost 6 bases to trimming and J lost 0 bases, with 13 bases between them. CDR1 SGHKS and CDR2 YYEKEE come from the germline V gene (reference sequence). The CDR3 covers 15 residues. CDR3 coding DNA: TGTGCCAGCACCCAAATGGGGTACTCTGGAAACACCATATATTTT. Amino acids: CASTQMGYSGNTIYF.

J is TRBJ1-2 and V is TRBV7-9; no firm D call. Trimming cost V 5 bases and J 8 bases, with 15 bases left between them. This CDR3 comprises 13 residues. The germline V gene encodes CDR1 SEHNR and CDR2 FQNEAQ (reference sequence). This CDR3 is CASSPEWGRGYTF. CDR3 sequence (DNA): TGTGCCAGCAGCCCGGAGTGGGGAAGGGGCTACACCTTC.

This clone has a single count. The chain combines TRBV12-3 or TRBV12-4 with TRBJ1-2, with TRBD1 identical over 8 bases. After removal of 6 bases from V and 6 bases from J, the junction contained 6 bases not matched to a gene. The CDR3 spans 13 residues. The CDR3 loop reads CASRPTGVHGYTF. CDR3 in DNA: TGTGCCAGCAGACCGACAGGGGTACATGGCTACACCTTC.

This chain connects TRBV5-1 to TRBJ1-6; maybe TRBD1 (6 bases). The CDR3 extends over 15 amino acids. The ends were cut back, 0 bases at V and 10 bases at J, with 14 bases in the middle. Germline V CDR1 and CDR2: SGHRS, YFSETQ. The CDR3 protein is CASSLGGARDSPLHF. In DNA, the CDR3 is TGCGCCAGCAGCTTGGGGGGGGCGAGAGACTCACCCCTCCACTTT.

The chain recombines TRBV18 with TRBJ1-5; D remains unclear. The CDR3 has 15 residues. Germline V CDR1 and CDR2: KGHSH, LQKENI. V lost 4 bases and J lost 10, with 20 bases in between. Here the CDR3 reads CASSLTPISRQPQHF. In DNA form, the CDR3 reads TGTGCCAGCTCACTTACACCAATTTCCCGGCAACCCCAGCATTTT.

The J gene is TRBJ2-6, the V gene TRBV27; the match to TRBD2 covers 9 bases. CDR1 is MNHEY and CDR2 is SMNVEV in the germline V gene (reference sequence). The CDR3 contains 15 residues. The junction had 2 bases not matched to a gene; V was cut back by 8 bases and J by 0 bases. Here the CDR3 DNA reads TGTGCCAGCGCGGGGGGGTCCTCTGGGGCCAACGTCCTGACTTTC. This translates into CASAGGSSGANVLTF.

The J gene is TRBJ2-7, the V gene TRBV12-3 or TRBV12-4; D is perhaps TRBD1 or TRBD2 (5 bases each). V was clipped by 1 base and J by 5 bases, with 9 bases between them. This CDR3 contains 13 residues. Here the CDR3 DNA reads TGTGCCAGCAGTTTAGTGAGGGGTGACGAGCAGTACTTC. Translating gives CASSLVRGDEQYF.

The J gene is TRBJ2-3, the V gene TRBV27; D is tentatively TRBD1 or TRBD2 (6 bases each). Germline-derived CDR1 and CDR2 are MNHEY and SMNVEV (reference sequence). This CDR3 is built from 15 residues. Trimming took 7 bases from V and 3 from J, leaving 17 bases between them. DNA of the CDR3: TGTGCCAGCAAGGGGGAGCCGGCGGGAACAGATACGCAGTATTTT. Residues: CASKGEPAGTDTQYF.

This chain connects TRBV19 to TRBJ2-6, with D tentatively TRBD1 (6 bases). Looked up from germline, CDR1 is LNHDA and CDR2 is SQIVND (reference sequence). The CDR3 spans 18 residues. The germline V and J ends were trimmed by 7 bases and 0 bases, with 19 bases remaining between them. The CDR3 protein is CASNVVGQPYSGANVLTF. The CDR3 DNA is TGTGCCAGTAATGTTGTCGGACAGCCTTACTCTGGGGCCAACGTCCTGACTTTC. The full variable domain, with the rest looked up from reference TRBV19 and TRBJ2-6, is DGGITQSPKYLFRKEGQNVTLSCEQNLNHDAMYWYRQDPGQGLRLIYYSQIVNDFQKGDIAEGYSVSREKKESFPLTVTSAQKNPTAFYLCASNVVGQPYSGANVLTFGAGSRLTVL.

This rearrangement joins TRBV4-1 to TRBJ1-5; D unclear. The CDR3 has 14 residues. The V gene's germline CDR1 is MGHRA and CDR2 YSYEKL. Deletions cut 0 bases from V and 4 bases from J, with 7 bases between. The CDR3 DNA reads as TGCGCCAGCAGCCAAGAGGGAGGGAATCAGCCCCAGCATTTT. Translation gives CASSQEGGNQPQHF.

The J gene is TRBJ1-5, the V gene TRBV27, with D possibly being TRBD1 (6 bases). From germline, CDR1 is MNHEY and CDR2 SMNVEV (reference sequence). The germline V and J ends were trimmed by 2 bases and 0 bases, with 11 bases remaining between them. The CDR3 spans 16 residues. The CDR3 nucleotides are TGTGCCAGCAGTTTAGGACAGCTCGATAGCAATCAGCCCCAGCATTTT. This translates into CASSLGQLDSNQPQHF.

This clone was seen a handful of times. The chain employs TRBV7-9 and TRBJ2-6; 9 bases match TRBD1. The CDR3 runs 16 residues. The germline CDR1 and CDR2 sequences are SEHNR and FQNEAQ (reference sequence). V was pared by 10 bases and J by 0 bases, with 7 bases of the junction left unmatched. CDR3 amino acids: CATRRTGDSGANVLTF. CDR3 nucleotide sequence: TGTGCCACCCGGCGGACAGGGGACTCTGGGGCCAACGTCCTGACTTTC.

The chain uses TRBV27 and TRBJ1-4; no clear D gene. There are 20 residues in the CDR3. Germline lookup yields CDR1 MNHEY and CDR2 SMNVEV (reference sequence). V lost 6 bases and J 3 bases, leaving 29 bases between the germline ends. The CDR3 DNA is TGTGCCAGCAGATCCTCACTGAGAGGGCTAAACCCCCCAGCTAATGAAAAACTGTTTTTT. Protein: CASRSSLRGLNPPANEKLFF.

CDR3 coding DNA: TGCGCCAGCAGGCGCTGGCGGACTAGCGGTATCACAACTTACGAGCAGTACTTC. It specifies CASRRWRTSGITTYEQYF. The V gene is TRBV4-1, the J gene TRBJ2-7, with TRBD2 identical over 10 bases. The CDR3 runs 18 residues. Trimming at V came to 6 bases and at J to 4 bases, leaving 18 bases not matched to a gene. CDR1 and CDR2 from the germline V gene are MGHRA and YSYEKL.

The CDR3 loop reads CASSSGGEVYGYTF. The CDR3, as DNA: TGTGCCAGCAGCTCAGGGGGGGAGGTCTATGGCTACACCTTC. The chain carries TRBV27 and TRBJ1-2; 7 positions match TRBD1. CDR3 length: 14 residues. Trimming removed 6 bases from V and 4 bases from J; junction bases left unmatched: 8. Germline assignment: CDR1 MNHEY and CDR2 SMNVEV (reference sequence).

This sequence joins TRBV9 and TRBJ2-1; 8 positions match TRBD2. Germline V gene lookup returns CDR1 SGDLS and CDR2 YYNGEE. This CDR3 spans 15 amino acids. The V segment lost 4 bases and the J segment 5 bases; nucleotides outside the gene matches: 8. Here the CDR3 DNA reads TGTGCCAGCAGCCTCTCCGCGGGGGGAAACAATGAGCAGTTCTTC. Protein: CASSLSAGGNNEQFF. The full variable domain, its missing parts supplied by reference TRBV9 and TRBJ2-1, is DSGVTQTPKHLITATGQRVTLRCSPRSGDLSVYWYQQSLDQGLQFLIQYYNGEERAKGNILERFSAQQFPDLHSELNLSSLELGDSALYFCASSLSAGGNNEQFFGPGTRLTVL.

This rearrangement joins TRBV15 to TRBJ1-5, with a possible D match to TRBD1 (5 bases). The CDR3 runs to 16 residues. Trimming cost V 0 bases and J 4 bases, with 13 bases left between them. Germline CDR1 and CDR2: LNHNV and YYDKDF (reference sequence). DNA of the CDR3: TGTGCCACCAGCAGAGACGGCGGGGCAACTAATCAGCCCCAGCATTTT. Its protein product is CATSRDGGATNQPQHF.

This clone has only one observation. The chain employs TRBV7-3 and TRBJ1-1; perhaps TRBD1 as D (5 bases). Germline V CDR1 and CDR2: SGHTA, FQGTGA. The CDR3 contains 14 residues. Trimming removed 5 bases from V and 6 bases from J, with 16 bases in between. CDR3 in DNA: TGTGCCAGCAGCCCGACGGGGCTTGGGTCTGAAGCTTTCTTT. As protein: CASSPTGLGSEAFF.

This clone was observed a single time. The CDR3 region is CASSESGQGVTQPQHF. In DNA form, the CDR3 reads TGTGCCAGCAGTGAGTCGGGGCAGGGCGTGACCCAGCCCCAGCATTTT. The V and J genes are TRBV25-1 and TRBJ1-5, with a tentative D call TRBD1 (5 bases). Germline V gene lookup returns CDR1 MGHDK and CDR2 SYGVNS. The CDR3 runs to 16 residues. Trimming took off 3 bases at V and 7 bases at J, with 19 bases between the two ends. The full variable domain, with the rest looked up from reference TRBV25-1 and TRBJ1-5, is EADIYQTPRYLVIGTGKKITLECSQTMGHDKMYWYQQDPGMELHLIHYSYGVNSTEKGDLSSESTVSRIRTEHFPLTLESARPSHTSQYLCASSESGQGVTQPQHFGDGTRLSIL.

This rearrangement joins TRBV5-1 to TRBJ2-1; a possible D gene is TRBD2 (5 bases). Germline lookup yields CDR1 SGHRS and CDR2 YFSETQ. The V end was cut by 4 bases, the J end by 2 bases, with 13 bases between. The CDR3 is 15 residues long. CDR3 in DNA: TGCGCCAGCAGCCGGGATGGGGAACCCTACAATGAGCAGTTCTTC. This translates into CASSRDGEPYNEQFF. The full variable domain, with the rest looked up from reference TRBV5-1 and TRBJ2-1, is KAGVTQTPRYLIKTRGQQVTLSCSPISGHRSVSWYQQTPGQGLQFLFEYFSETQRNKGNFPGRFSGRQFSNSRSEMNVSTLELGDSALYLCASSRDGEPYNEQFFGPGTRLTVL.

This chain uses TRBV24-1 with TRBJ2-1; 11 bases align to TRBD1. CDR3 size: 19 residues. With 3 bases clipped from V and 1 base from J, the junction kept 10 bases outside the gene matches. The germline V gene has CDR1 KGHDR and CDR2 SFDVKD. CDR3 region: CATSDPPGQGEGSYNEQFF. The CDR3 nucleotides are TGTGCCACCAGTGATCCCCCGGGACAGGGGGAAGGGTCCTACAATGAGCAGTTCTTC.

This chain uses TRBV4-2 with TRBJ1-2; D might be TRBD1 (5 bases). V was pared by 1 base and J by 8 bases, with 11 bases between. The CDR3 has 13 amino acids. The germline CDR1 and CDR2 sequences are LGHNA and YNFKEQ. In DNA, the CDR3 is TGTGCCAGCAGCCAAGCTACGGGGGACGGCTACACCTTC. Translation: CASSQATGDGYTF.